This record covers a single T cell receptor (beta chain). Its specificity is not known. From germline, CDR1 is MNHEY and CDR2 SMNVEV (reference sequence). The CDR3 has 14 amino acids. J was trimmed by 8 bases and V by 5 bases; bases with no gene match: 4. The data are from a study of Graves' ophthalmopathy and Graves' hyperthyroidism. The study, taken as a whole, reports: Predictions made by the model for ophthalmopathy progression reached approximately 70% sensitivity and approximately 72% specificity. Appearing in blood as well were most expanded thyroid clonotypes above 0.001 frequency.

From RNA, the CDR3 regions of TCR beta chains were amplified and sequenced. The first-round RT-PCR employed HTBI primers together with the Qiagen OneStep RT-PCR kit. A multiplex PCR was then performed as the second round. TCRdb called the multiplex PCR reads again in MiXCR, with one record for every CDR3 protein. The sample contains 620,000 or so distinct CDR3 sequences, 22% of which appear only once. This clonotype was sampled from a woman under 30 with stable Graves' hyperthyroidism. Some clones in this sample may be carry-over from other donors' samples. The sample comprised peripheral blood. The chain combines TRBV27 with TRBJ1-6; 9 bases match TRBD1. Written as DNA, the CDR3 is TGTGCCAGCAGTCCGACAGGGGGGTATTCACCCCTCCACTTT. This gives the protein CASSPTGGYSPLHF.